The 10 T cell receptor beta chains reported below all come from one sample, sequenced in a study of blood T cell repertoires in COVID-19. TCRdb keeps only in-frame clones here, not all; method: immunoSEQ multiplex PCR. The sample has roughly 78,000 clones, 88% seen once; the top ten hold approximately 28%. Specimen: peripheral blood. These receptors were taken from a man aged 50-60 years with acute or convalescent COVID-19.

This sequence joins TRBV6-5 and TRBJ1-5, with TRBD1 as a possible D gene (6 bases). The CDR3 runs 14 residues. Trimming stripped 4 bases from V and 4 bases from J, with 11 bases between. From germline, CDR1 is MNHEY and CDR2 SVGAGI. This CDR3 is CASSSDSLNQPQHF. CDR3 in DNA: TGTGCCAGCAGTTCGGACAGCCTAAATCAGCCCCAGCATTTT.

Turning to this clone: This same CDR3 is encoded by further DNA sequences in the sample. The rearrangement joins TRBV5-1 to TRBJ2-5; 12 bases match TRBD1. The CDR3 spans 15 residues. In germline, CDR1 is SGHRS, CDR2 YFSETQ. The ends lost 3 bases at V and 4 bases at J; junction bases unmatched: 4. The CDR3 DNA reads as TGCGCCAGCAGCTCGGGGACAGGGGGCAGAGAGACCCAGTACTTC. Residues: CASSSGTGGRETQYF.

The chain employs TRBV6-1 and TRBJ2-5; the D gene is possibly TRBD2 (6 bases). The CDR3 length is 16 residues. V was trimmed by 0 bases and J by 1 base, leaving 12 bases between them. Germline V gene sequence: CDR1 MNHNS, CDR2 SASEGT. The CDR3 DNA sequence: TGTGCCAGCAGTGAAGCGGGACTTCCGGTCCAAGAGACCCAGTACTTC. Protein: CASSEAGLPVQETQYF.

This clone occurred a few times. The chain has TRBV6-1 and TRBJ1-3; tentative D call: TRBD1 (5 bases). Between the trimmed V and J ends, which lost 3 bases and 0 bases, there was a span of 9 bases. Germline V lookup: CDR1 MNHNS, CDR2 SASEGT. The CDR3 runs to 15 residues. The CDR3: CASSDRQSSGNTIYF. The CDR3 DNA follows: TGTGCCAGCAGTGACCGACAGAGCTCTGGAAACACCATATATTTT.

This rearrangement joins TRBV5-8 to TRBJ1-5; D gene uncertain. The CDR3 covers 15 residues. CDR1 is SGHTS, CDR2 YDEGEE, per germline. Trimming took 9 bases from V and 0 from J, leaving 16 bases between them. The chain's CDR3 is CATSKGDYSNQPQHF. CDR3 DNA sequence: TGTGCCACCTCCAAGGGAGACTATAGCAATCAGCCCCAGCATTTT.

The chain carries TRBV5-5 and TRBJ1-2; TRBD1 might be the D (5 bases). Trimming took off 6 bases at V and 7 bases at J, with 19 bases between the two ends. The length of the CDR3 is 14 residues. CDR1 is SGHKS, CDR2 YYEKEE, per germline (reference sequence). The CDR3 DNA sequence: TGTGCCAGCAACCTAGACGGACAACTTCGTGGCTACACCTTC. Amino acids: CASNLDGQLRGYTF. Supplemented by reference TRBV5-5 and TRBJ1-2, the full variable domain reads DAGVTQSPTHLIKTRGQQVTLRCSPISGHKSVSWYQQVLGQGPQFIFQYYEKEERGRGNFPDRFSARQFPNYSSELNVNALLLGDSALYLCASNLDGQLRGYTFGSGTRLTVV.

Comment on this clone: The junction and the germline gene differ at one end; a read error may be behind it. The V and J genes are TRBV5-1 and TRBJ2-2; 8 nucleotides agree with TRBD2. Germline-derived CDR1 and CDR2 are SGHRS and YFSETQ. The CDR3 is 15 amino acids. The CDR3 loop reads CASSLRGGNTWELFF. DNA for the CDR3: TGCGCCAGCAGCTTGCGGGGGGGGAACACCTGGGAGCTGTTTTTT.

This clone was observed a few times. The CDR3 spells CASSLPIYRTSGNTIYF. CDR3 coding DNA: TGTGCCAGCAGCCTACCAATTTACAGGACGTCTGGAAACACCATATATTTT. The chain is built from TRBV3-1 (or the pseudogene TRBV3-2) and TRBJ1-3; tentative D call: TRBD1 (5 bases). CDR3 size: 17 residues. V lost 4 bases and J lost 1, with 17 bases in between. Germline assignment: CDR1 LGHDT and CDR2 YNNKEL (reference sequence).

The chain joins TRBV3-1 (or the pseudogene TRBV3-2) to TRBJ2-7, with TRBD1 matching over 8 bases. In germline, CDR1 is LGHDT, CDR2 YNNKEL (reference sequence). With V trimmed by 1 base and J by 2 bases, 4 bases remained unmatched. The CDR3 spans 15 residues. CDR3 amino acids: CASSQGTGNAYEQYF. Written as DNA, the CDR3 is TGTGCCAGCAGCCAAGGGACAGGGAATGCCTACGAGCAGTACTTC.

In DNA, the CDR3 is TGTGCCACCAGTGATTTCTTGGGGCTTGGGAAGCATTTT. Amino acid sequence: CATSDFLGLGKHF. V gene TRBV24-1 combines with J gene TRBJ1-5, with a weak D call TRBD1 (5 bases). Germline assignment: CDR1 KGHDR and CDR2 SFDVKD. V lost 1 base to trimming and J lost 14 bases, with 14 bases between them. The length of the CDR3 is 13 residues.